This TCR beta chain was recorded in a study of T cells in Graves' hyperthyroidism and ophthalmopathy. Findings and limits, study-wide: Ophthalmopathy stood apart from stable hyperthyroidism in a 13 V-J model.

As regards this clonotype: The antigen is unknown. This CDR3 is missing its conserved last phenylalanine or tryptophan, likely due to a read error. No DNA is shown, since the ends of the CDR3 on it are uncertain; the CDR3 is the one TCRdb lists.

The investigators amplified TCR beta CDR3 regions from RNA transcripts. During a first-round RT-PCR of the TCR CDR3, the HTBI primer set was used. TCRdb re-called the multiplex PCR reads with MiXCR, one entry per CDR3 protein. Counted here are 250,000 to 300,000 distinct CDR3 sequences, about 15% occurring once; the ten biggest clones make up roughly 14%. Sequencing input: blood. This clonotype was sampled from a woman in her thirties or forties with Graves' hyperthyroidism that later progressed to Graves' ophthalmopathy.

CDR3 in amino acids: CASSSQQGPSYEQCL. The chain combines TRBV11-2 with TRBJ2-7; the table's D call, TRBD1, was not checked against the DNA. The germline CDR1 and CDR2 sequences are SGHAT and FQNNGV. From its first to its last residue, the CDR3 has 15 amino acids.